This T cell receptor beta chain was captured in a study of cytomegalovirus exposure and HLA in healthy donors. CDR1 is MGHRA, CDR2 YSYEKL, per germline. CDR3 length: 14 residues. V shed 6 bases and J shed 6 bases, with 14 bases lying between them. Study results and limitations: Per a prior analysis, the majority of TCR beta V segments were productive roughly 87% or roughly 30% of the time. Cytomegalovirus-associated status was assigned to 150 to 200 TCR beta chains.

This clone has only one observation. What it recognizes is unknown. Primers: 60 Vbeta forward and 13 Jbeta reverse. TCRdb keeps only in-frame clones here, not all; method: immunoSEQ multiplex PCR. The sample has some 180,000 clones; roughly 79% are singletons. The sample consisted of PBMCs. The receptor was isolated from a man in his thirties or forties in good health and CMV-seronegative. The chain uses TRBV4-1 and TRBJ1-4; D is perhaps TRBD1 (6 bases). The CDR3 DNA sequence: TGCGCCAGCAGTCGACCGGGACAAGATGAAAAACTGTTTTTT. Translation gives CASSRPGQDEKLFF.